Listed below are T cell receptor beta chains from one sample, sequenced in a study of shared clonotypes between healthy human individuals. Only in-frame clones appear in the TCRdb table, and some are missing; sequencing was by immunoSEQ multiplex PCR. Of about 2 million clones listed, roughly 95% are singletons. The sequencing sample was made of naive CD8+ T cells sorted from blood. The receptor set was obtained from a man between 18 and 29 years old in good health. CDR3s include the opening cysteine and the closing phenylalanine or tryptophan. A D gene is named only where the DNA matches it firmly. Clone size is stated in some rows and not others, as once, few, many or a class when expanded.

cdr3_aa cdr3_nt j_call d_call v_call clone_size
CASSPRGYEQYF TGTGCCAGCAGTCCCAGGGGTTACGAGCAGTACTTC TRBJ2-7 . TRBV6-6 .
CASSYSPSGGTEAFF TGTGCCAGCAGTTACTCACCCTCCGGGGGGACTGAAGCTTTCTTT TRBJ1-1 . TRBV6-5 .
CASSDSTGPYNEQFF TGTGCCAGCAGTGACTCGACGGGACCTTACAATGAGCAGTTCTTC TRBJ2-1 . TRBV6-4 .
CASSIGTGELFF TGTGCCAGCAGCATCGGGACCGGGGAGCTGTTTTTT TRBJ2-2 . TRBV27 .
CASSLEDRFSTDTQYF TGTGCCAGCAGCTTAGAAGACAGGTTTAGCACAGATACGCAGTATTTT TRBJ2-3 . TRBV11-2 .
CASTGVVETNEKLFF TGTGCCAGCACAGGGGTCGTCGAAACTAATGAAAAACTGTTTTTT TRBJ1-4 . TRBV2 .
CASSEGGTSTGELFF TGCGCCAGCAGTGAGGGCGGGACGAGCACCGGGGAGCTGTTTTTT TRBJ2-2 . TRBV10-2 .
CASSYSRSGSTDTQYF TGTGCCAGCAGTTACTCGCGGAGCGGAAGCACAGATACGCAGTATTTT TRBJ2-3 . TRBV6-5 .
CASSQEALPGGIQYF TGCGCCAGCAGCCAAGAGGCGCTACCCGGCGGCATTCAGTACTTC TRBJ2-4 . TRBV4-1 .
CASFQGEGETQYF TGTGCCAGCTTTCAGGGTGAAGGTGAGACCCAGTACTTC TRBJ2-5 . TRBV2 once
CASSHDSYEQYF TGCGCCAGCAGCCACGACTCCTACGAGCAGTACTTC TRBJ2-7 . TRBV4-1 .
CASSIDANQGDTEAFF TGTGCCAGTAGTATAGATGCGAACCAGGGGGACACTGAAGCTTTCTTT TRBJ1-1 TRBD1 TRBV19 .
CAWSASSSGYTF TGTGCCTGGAGCGCTTCCTCCTCTGGCTACACCTTC TRBJ1-2 . TRBV30 .
CASSQHHRGVATYEQYF TGCGCCAGCAGCCAACACCACAGGGGCGTAGCAACCTACGAGCAGTACTTC TRBJ2-7 TRBD1 TRBV4-1 .
CASSPSQVSYEQYF TGCGCCAGCAGCCCCTCGCAGGTCTCCTACGAGCAGTACTTC TRBJ2-7 . TRBV4-1 .
CASSVDGKVMDTQYF TGTGCCAGCAGCGTAGACGGGAAAGTAATGGATACGCAGTATTTT TRBJ2-3 . TRBV9 .
CASSLLRGEQYF TGTGCCAGCAGCTTATTACGGGGGGAGCAGTACTTC TRBJ2-7 . TRBV11-2 .
CSASPPPQFF TGCAGTGCTAGTCCACCGCCGCAGTTCTTC TRBJ2-1 . TRBV20-1 .
CASRPGTGTTYEQYF TGTGCCAGCAGACCTGGGACAGGGACCACCTACGAGCAGTACTTC TRBJ2-7 TRBD1 TRBV6-1 .
CASSFRVTQNTGELFF TGTGCCAGCAGCTTTAGGGTTACTCAGAACACCGGGGAGCTGTTTTTT TRBJ2-2 . TRBV7-2 .
CAWSLSDSYEQYF TGTGCCTGGAGTCTGTCGGATTCCTACGAGCAGTACTTC TRBJ2-7 . TRBV30 .
CAISDDTTGRETQYF TGTGCCATCAGTGACGATACAACTGGGCGGGAGACCCAGTACTTC TRBJ2-5 . TRBV10-3 .
CASSPVAQETQYF TGTGCCAGCAGCCCGGTCGCCCAAGAGACCCAGTACTTC TRBJ2-5 . TRBV28 .
CASSSGTPNRELFF TGTGCCAGCAGCTCCGGGACCCCGAACCGGGAGCTGTTTTTT TRBJ2-2 . TRBV6-6 .
CASSGTGGMQFF TGTGCCAGCAGCGGAACAGGGGGCATGCAGTTCTTC TRBJ2-1 TRBD1 TRBV9 once
CAWSSGGNTEAFF TGTGCCTGGAGCTCAGGGGGGAACACTGAAGCTTTCTTT TRBJ1-1 TRBD1 TRBV30 .
CASSMTGSYEQYF TGTGCCAGCAGTATGACAGGGAGCTACGAGCAGTACTTC TRBJ2-7 TRBD1 TRBV27 .
CASSVGGSPNEQFF TGTGCCAGCAGCGTGGGGGGCAGTCCGAATGAGCAGTTCTTC TRBJ2-1 . TRBV9 .
CASSAGLESYNEQFF TGTGCCAGCAGCGCCGGACTAGAAAGTTACAATGAGCAGTTCTTC TRBJ2-1 TRBD2 TRBV9 .
CAISTGTSGYEQYF TGTGCCATCAGTACCGGGACTAGCGGATACGAGCAGTACTTC TRBJ2-7 TRBD2 TRBV10-3 .
CASSYFGPNNEQFF TGCGCCAGCAGCTATTTCGGACCCAACAATGAGCAGTTCTTC TRBJ2-1 . TRBV5-1 .
CASSTQGLNQPQHF TGTGCCAGCAGTACACAGGGGTTAAATCAGCCCCAGCATTTT TRBJ1-5 TRBD1 TRBV27 few